A single sample gave rise to the 15 T cell receptor beta chains below, sequenced in a study of cytomegalovirus exposure and HLA in healthy donors. The PCR was carried out with 60 Vbeta primers and 13 Jbeta primers. Sequenced by immunoSEQ multiplex PCR; TCRdb stores in-frame clones only, minus some. This sample carries approximately 200,000 clones, around 80% of them seen once, and the ten largest clones take approximately 2%. Sequenced: PBMCs. Every receptor here comes from a woman aged 18-35 years in good health and CMV-seropositive.

The table lists this clone with a count of one. The chain couples TRBV5-4 to TRBJ1-1, with a tentative D call TRBD1 (6 bases). V was clipped by 4 bases and J by 3 bases, with 10 bases between them. The CDR3 consists of 13 residues. Per germline, CDR1 SGHNT and CDR2 YYREEE (reference sequence). DNA of the CDR3: TGTGCCAGCAGCCGAGGGGGGGACACTGAAGCTTTCTTT. Its translation is CASSRGGDTEAFF. The full variable domain, rest sourced from reference TRBV5-4 and TRBJ1-1, is ETGVTQSPTHLIKTRGQQVTLRCSSQSGHNTVSWYQQALGQGPQFIFQYYREEENGRGNFPPRFSGLQFPNYSSELNVNALELDDSALYLCASSRGGDTEAFFGQGTRLTVV.

The sample holds a few counts of this clone. The chain joins TRBV7-9 to TRBJ2-5; no firm D call. Germline CDR1 reads SEHNR; CDR2 reads FQNEAQ (reference sequence). There are 13 residues in the CDR3. The germline V and J ends were trimmed by 2 bases and 4 bases, with 8 bases remaining between them. CDR3 DNA sequence: TGTGCCAGCAGCTTAAGTTGGAGAGAGACCCAGTACTTC. Protein sequence: CASSLSWRETQYF.

This chain connects TRBV30 to TRBJ2-7; TRBD1 aligns across 12 bases. Trimming removed 4 bases from V and 4 bases from J; junction bases left unmatched: 8. Per the germline V gene, CDR1 is GTSNPN and CDR2 is SVGIG (reference sequence). CDR3 size: 15 residues. The CDR3 is CAWTRPGQGAYEQYF. The DNA for the CDR3 is TGTGCCTGGACCCGGCCGGGACAGGGGGCTTACGAGCAGTACTTC.

This clone was observed a handful of times. V is TRBV5-4 and J is TRBJ2-5, with 8 bases aligning to TRBD1. The CDR3 is 17 residues long. Germline V gives CDR1 SGHNT, CDR2 YYREEE (reference sequence). Trimming cost V 4 bases and J 3 bases; bases outside gene matches: 14. CDR3 sequence reads: CASSKPDRGRPKETQYF. The CDR3 DNA reads as TGTGCCAGCAGCAAACCAGACAGGGGCCGGCCAAAAGAGACCCAGTACTTC.

The chain is built from TRBV7-2 and TRBJ2-5; the match to TRBD2 covers 9 bases. The trim removed 5 bases at V and 4 bases at J, leaving 14 bases unmatched. The CDR3 length is 17 residues. The germline V gene has CDR1 SGHTA and CDR2 FQGNSA. CDR3 region: CASSVAIAGATGETQYF. The CDR3 nucleotides read TGTGCCAGCAGCGTCGCAATAGCGGGGGCCACCGGAGAGACCCAGTACTTC.

The V gene is TRBV4-1, the J gene TRBJ2-2; TRBD1 might be the D (6 bases). The CDR3 spans 15 residues. V was shortened by 1 base and J by 5 bases, with 11 bases between the two germline ends. From germline, CDR1 is MGHRA and CDR2 YSYEKL. CDR3 sequence (DNA): TGCGCCAGCAGCCAAGGAAGAGGGGGAACCGGGGAGCTGTTTTTT. This translates into CASSQGRGGTGELFF.

Note on this clone: One end of the junction fails to match germline, which may point to a read error. This sample includes further DNA sequences coding for the same CDR3. The chain uses TRBV5-1 and TRBJ2-1, with D possibly TRBD2 on 6 matching bases. Germline V gene sequence: CDR1 SGHRS, CDR2 YFSETQ. The CDR3 runs to 15 residues. CDR3 nucleotides: TGCGCCAGCAGCTCCCCTAGCGCCGCCTATAATGAGCAGTTCTTC. Protein product: CASSSPSAAYNEQFF.

The chain couples TRBV6-5 to TRBJ1-1; perhaps TRBD1 as D (5 bases). The CDR3 runs 14 residues. The germline gives CDR1 MNHEY, CDR2 SVGAGI. V was clipped by 0 bases and J by 5 bases, with 10 bases between them. CDR3 in amino acids: CASSYSPGRTEAFF. The CDR3 DNA is TGTGCCAGCAGTTACTCTCCAGGGCGGACTGAAGCTTTCTTT.

V usage is TRBV5-4 and J usage is TRBJ1-1; D ambiguous. Per the germline V gene, CDR1 is SGHNT and CDR2 is YYREEE (reference sequence). The CDR3 has 13 residues. V lost 0 bases and J 2 bases, leaving 5 bases between the germline ends. In DNA form, the CDR3 reads TGTGCCAGCAGCTTGGATATTAACACTGAAGCTTTCTTT. It yields the protein CASSLDINTEAFF.

This clone has only a few counts. The chain uses TRBV28 and TRBJ1-6; TRBD1 matches at 9 bases. Trimming took 10 bases from V and 3 from J; bases not matched to a gene: 10. The CDR3 contains 16 residues. Germline loops: CDR1 MDHEN, CDR2 SYDVKM. CDR3 amino acids: CATNRDREFYNSPLHF. The CDR3 nucleotides are TGTGCCACCAACCGGGACAGGGAGTTCTATAATTCACCCCTCCACTTT.

This chain joins TRBV11-3 and TRBJ1-5; 8 nucleotides align to TRBD1. The CDR3 covers 19 residues. V trimming: 3 bases; J trimming: 2 bases; junction bases outside the gene matches: 15. Per the germline V gene, CDR1 is SGHNT and CDR2 is YENEEA. CDR3 nucleotides: TGTGCCAGCAGCTTCCCATCCAACCGACAGGGGATCGGCAATCAGCCCCAGCATTTT. Translating it yields CASSFPSNRQGIGNQPQHF.

The chain employs TRBV7-6 and TRBJ1-2, with 7 bases aligning to TRBD1. The germline V gene has CDR1 SGHVS and CDR2 FNYEAQ. Trimming removed 5 bases from V and 6 bases from J; junction bases left unmatched: 6. The CDR3 extends over 13 amino acids. CDR3 residues: CASSQTGMDGYTF. For the CDR3, the DNA is TGTGCCAGCAGCCAGACAGGGATGGATGGCTACACCTTC. The entire variable domain, with the rest obtained from reference TRBV7-6 and TRBJ1-2, is as follows: GAGVSQSPRYKVTKRGQDVALRCDPISGHVSLYWYRQALGQGPEFLTYFNYEAQQDKSGLPNDRFSAERPEGSISTLTIQRTEQRDSAMYRCASSQTGMDGYTFGSGTRLTVV.

The V gene is TRBV6-1, the J gene TRBJ2-1; 9 positions agree with TRBD1. With V trimmed by 3 bases and J by 7 bases, 4 bases remained unmatched. CDR3 length: 14 residues. Germline assignment: CDR1 MNHNS and CDR2 SASEGT. Written as DNA, the CDR3 is TGTGCCAGCAGTGAGGACAGGGGAGCTAATGAGCAGTTCTTC. The encoded protein is CASSEDRGANEQFF.

The rearrangement links TRBV6-5 to TRBJ1-1, with 12 bases that match TRBD1. From germline, CDR1 is MNHEY and CDR2 SVGAGI. The CDR3 has 15 amino acids. V lost 6 bases, J lost 4 bases, and 6 bases stayed unmatched. The CDR3 protein is CASRSGQGAFTEAFF. In DNA form, the CDR3 reads TGTGCCAGCAGATCGGGACAGGGGGCTTTCACTGAAGCTTTCTTT.

The chain joins TRBV2 to TRBJ1-5; the match to TRBD1 covers 8 bases. Germline V gene data show CDR1 as SNHLY and CDR2 as FYNNEI. The CDR3 is 14 residues long. J gave up 7 bases and V 5 bases, and 7 bases lay outside the gene matches. Written as DNA, the CDR3 is TGTGCCAGCAGTCGTGACAGGGGAACACAGCCCCAGCATTTT. Its translation is CASSRDRGTQPQHF.